The sequence of this T cell receptor (beta chain) was determined in a study of CD8 T cell repertoires and HIV-1 epitope variants. Looking at the study overall: Each of Twenty-five Gag and Nef epitope peptides stimulated a separate culture. Epitopes were three Gag families plus Nef HW9 and YT9. Findings and limits, study-wide: Most of the nine antigen-specific clonotypes appeared cross-reactive to autologous or escape variants.

Unmatched junction bases numbered 8, after V lost 8 bases and J lost 1 base. Germline V CDR1 and CDR2: MDHEN, SYDVKM. The CDR3 is made up of 15 amino acids. Notes on this clone: Antigen: not known.

Here immunoSEQ multiplex PCR was the method, and the copy in TCRdb shows in-frame clones only, minus some. The sample has tens of thousands of clones; around 75% are singletons. The rearrangement uses TRBV28 and TRBJ2-5; 9 bases line up with TRBD2. The TCR comes from a male donor with HIV. The sample consisted of uncultured baseline CD8+ T cells from peripheral blood mononuclear cells (PBMCs). The CDR3 DNA reads TGTGCCAGCGGAAGACTAGCGGACCTCCAAGAGACCCAGTACTTC. This codes for CASGRLADLQETQYF.